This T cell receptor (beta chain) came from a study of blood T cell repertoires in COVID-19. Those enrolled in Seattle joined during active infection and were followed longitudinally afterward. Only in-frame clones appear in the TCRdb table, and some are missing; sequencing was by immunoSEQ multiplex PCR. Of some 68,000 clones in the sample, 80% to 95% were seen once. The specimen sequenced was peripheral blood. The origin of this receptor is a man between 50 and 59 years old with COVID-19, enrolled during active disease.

DNA of the CDR3: TGTGCCAGTAGTATTTTCCGGACAGGGGGCGAGCAGTACTTC. It is translated as CASSIFRTGGEQYF. The chain uses TRBV19 and TRBJ2-7, with 10 bases identical to TRBD1. The V segment lost 3 bases and the J segment 6 bases; nucleotides outside the gene matches: 5. The CDR3 has 14 amino acids. The germline gives CDR1 LNHDA, CDR2 SQIVND (reference sequence).